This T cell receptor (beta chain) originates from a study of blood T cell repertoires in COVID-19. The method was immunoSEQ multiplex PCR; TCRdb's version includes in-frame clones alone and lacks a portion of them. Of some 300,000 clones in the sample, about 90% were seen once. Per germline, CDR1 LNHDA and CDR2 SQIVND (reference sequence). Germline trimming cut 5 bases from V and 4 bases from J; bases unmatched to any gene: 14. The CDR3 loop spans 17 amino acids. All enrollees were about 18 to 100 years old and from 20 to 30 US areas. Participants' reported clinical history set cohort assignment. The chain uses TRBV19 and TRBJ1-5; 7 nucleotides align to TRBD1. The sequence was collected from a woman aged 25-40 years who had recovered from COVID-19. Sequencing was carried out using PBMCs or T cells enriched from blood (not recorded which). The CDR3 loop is CASSYPRPRQGNQPQHF. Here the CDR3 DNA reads TGTGCCAGTAGTTACCCTCGTCCGAGACAGGGTAATCAGCCCCAGCATTTT.